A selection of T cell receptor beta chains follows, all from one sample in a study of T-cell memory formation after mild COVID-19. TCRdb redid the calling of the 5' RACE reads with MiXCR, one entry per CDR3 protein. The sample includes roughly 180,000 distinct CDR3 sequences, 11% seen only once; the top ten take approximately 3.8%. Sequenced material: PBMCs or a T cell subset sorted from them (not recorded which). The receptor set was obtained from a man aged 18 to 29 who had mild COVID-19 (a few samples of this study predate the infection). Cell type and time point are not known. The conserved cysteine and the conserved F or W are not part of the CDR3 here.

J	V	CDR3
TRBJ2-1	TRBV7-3	ASSLYGLDEQF
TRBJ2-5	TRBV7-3	ASSLRRGSETQY
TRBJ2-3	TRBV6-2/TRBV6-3	ASSPRPGPSTDTQY
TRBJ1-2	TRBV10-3	AVGPPNYGYT
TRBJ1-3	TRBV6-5	ASSFNQGYRNTIY
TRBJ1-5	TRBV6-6	ASSRSSYPH
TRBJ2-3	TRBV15	ATSRDRGDTQY
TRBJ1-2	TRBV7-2	ASSLSMGTLHYGYT
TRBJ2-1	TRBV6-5	ASRAGSAVF
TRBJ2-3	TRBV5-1	ASSLLGRLADTQY
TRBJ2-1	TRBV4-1	ASGGSGADLNNEQF
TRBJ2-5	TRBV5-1	ASSGDRVAETQY
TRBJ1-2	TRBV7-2	ASSFDRQGYGYT
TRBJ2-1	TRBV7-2	ASNSLGTAQF
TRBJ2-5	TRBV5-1	ASSQKTSGSVETQY
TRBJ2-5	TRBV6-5	ASSPRLDVGETQY
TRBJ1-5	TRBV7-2	ASSLGYNQPQH
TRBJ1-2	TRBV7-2	ASSLPTAYGYT
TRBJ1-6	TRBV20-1	SAKRNGGYGSPLH
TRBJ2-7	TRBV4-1	ASSQPGGLPEQY
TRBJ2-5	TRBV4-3	ASSGDPRETQY
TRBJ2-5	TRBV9	ASSSRSGGAGETQY
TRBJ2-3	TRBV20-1	SARDQLDKGTTDTQY
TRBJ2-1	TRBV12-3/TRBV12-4	ASSSAPREQF
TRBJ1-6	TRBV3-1	ASSQAGNNSPLH